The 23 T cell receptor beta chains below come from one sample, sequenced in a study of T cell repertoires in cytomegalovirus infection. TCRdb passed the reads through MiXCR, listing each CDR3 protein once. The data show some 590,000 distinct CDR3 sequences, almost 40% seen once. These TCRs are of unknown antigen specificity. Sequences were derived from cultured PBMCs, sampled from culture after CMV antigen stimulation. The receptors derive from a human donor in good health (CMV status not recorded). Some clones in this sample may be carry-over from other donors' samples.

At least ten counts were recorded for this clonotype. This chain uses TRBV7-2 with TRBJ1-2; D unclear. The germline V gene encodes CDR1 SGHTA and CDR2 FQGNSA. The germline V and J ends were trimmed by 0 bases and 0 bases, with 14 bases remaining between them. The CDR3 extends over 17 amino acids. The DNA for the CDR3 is TGTGCCAGCAGCTTAGCCCCGTCGAGGCATGCTAACTATGGCTACACCTTC. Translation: CASSLAPSRHANYGYTF.

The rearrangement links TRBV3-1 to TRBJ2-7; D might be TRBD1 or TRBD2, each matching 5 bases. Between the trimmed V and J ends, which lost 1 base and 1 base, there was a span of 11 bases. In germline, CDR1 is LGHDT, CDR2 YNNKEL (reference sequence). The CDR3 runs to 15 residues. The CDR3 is CASSQGGYHSYEQYF. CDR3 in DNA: TGTGCCAGCAGCCAAGGGGGGTACCATTCCTACGAGCAGTACTTC.

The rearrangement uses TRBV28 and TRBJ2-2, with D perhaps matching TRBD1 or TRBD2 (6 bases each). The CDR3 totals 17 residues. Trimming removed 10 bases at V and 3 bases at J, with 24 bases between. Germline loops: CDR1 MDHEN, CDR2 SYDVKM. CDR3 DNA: TGTGCCAACAATCTGCTTTGGAGGGGGACGGACACCGGGGAGCTGTTTTTT. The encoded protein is CANNLLWRGTDTGELFF.

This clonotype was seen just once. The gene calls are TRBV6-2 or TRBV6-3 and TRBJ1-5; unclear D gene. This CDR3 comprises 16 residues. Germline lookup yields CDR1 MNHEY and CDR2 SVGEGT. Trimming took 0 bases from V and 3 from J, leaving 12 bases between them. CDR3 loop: CASSYSRSQANQPQHF. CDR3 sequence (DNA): TGTGCCAGCAGTTACTCTAGGAGCCAGGCCAATCAGCCCCAGCATTTT.

The CDR3 sequence: CASSLSRLAEDNEQFF. The CDR3 nucleotides are TGTGCCAGCAGCTTAAGCCGGCTAGCGGAAGACAATGAGCAGTTCTTC. This chain joins TRBV11-3 and TRBJ2-1; 7 bases line up with TRBD2. V shed 2 bases and J 5 bases; nucleotides not matched to a gene: 9. The CDR3 is 16 residues long. Germline CDR1 is SGHNT and CDR2 is YENEEA. The full variable domain, its missing parts supplied by reference TRBV11-3 and TRBJ2-1, is EAGVVQSPRYKIIEKKQPVAFWCNPISGHNTLYWYLQNLGQGPELLIRYENEEAVDDSQLPKDRFSAERLKGVDSTLKIQPAELGDSAVYLCASSLSRLAEDNEQFFGPGTRLTVL.

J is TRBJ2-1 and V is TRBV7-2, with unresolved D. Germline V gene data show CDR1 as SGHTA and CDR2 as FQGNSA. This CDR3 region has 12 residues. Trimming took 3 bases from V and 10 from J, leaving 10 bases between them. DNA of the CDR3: TGTGCCAGCAGCTTTGCGCCTGGAGAGCAGTTCTTC. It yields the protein CASSFAPGEQFF.

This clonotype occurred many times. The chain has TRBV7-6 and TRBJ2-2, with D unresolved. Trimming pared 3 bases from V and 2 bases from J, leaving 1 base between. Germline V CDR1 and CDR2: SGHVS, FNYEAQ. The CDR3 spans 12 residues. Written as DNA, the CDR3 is TGTGCCAGCAGCTTCAACACCGGGGAGCTGTTTTTT. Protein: CASSFNTGELFF.

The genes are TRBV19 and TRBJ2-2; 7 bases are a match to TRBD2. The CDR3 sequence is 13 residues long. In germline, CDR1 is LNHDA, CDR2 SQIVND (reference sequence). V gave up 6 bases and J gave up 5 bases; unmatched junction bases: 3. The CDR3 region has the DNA TGTGCCAGTAGGGTGCGGGGGACCGGGGAGCTGTTTTTT. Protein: CASRVRGTGELFF.

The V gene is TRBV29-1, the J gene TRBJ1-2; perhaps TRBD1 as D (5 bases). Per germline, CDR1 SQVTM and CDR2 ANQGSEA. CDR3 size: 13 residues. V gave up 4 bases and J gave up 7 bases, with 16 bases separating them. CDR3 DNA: TGCAGCGTTGGTACAGGCCTTTTGAGTGGCTACACCTTC. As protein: CSVGTGLLSGYTF.

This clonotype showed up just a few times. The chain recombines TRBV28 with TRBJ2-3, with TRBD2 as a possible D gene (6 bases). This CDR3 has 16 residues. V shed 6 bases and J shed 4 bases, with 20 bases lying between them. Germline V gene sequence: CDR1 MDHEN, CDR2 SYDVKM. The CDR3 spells CASSRDGTSFADTQYF. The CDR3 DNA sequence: TGTGCCAGCAGCCGGGACGGCACTAGCTTTGCAGATACGCAGTATTTT.

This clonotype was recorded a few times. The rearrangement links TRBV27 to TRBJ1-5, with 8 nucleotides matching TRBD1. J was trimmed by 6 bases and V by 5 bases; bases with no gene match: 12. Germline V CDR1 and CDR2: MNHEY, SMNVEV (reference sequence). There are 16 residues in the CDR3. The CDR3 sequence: CASSPERTGRLQPQHF. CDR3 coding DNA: TGTGCCAGCAGTCCCGAGCGGACAGGGAGGCTTCAGCCCCAGCATTTT.

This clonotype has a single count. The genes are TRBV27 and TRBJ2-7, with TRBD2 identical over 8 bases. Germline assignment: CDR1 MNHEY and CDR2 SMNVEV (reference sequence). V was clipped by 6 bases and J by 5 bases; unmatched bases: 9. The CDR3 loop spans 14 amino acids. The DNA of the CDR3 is TGTGCCAGCAGAGGAAGCGGGAGTGCCAACGAGCAGTACTTC. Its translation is CASRGSGSANEQYF.

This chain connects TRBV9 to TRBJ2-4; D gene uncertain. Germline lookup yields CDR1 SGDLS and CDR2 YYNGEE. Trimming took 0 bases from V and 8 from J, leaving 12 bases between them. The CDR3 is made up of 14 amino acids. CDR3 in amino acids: CASSVAPSGDIQYF. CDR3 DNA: TGTGCCAGCAGCGTAGCCCCAAGTGGGGACATTCAGTACTTC.

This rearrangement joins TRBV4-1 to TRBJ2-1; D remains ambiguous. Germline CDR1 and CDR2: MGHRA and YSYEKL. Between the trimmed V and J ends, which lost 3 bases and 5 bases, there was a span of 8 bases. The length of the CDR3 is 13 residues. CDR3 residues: CASSHGPNNEQFF. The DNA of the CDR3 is TGCGCCAGCAGCCACGGACCGAACAATGAGCAGTTCTTC.

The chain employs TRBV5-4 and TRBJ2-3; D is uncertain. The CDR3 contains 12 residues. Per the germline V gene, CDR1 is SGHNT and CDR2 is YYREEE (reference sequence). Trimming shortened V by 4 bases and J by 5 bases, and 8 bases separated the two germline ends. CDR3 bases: TGTGCCAGCAGCCCCTGGCGAGATACGCAGTATTTT. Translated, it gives CASSPWRDTQYF.

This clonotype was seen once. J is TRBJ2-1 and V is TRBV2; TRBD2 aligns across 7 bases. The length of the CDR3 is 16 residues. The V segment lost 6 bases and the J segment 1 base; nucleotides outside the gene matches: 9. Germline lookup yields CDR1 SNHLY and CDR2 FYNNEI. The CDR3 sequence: CASRRRAGRSYNEQFF. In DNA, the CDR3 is TGTGCCAGCAGGCGGAGAGCGGGAAGATCCTACAATGAGCAGTTCTTC.

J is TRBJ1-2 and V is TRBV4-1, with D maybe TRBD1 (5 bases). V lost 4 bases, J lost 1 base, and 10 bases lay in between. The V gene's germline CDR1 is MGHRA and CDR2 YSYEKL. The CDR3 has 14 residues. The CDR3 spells CASSLPTVNYGYTF. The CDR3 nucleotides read TGCGCCAGCAGCCTCCCGACAGTTAACTATGGCTACACCTTC.

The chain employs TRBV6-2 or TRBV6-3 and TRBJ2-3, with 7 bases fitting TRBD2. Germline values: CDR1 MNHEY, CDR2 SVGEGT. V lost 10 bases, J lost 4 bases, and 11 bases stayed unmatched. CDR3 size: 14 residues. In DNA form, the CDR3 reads TGTGCCACCCTCCGGGGCGGGAGTCCAGATACGCAGTATTTT. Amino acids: CATLRGGSPDTQYF.

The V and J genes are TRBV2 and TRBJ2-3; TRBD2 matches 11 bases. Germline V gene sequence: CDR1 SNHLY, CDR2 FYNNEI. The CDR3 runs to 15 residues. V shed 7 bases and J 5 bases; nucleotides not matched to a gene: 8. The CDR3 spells CASKPTSGRGDTQYF. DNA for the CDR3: TGTGCCAGCAAGCCTACTAGCGGGAGAGGAGATACGCAGTATTTT.

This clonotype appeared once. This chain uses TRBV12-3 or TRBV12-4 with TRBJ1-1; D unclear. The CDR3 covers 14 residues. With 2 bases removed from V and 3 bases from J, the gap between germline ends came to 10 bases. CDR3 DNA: TGTGCCAGCAGTTTACACGGGGTCGACACTGAAGCTTTCTTT. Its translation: CASSLHGVDTEAFF.

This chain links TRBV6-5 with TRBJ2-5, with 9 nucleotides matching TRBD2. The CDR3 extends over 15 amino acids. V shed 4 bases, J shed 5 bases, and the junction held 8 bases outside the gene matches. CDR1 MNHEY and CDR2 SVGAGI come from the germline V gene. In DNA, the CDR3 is TGTGCCAGCAGTTTACCTAGCGGGACCCGGGAGACCCAGTACTTC. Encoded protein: CASSLPSGTRETQYF.

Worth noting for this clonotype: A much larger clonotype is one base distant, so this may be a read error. CDR3 DNA: TGTGCCAGCAGCTATCCAACACGCTACAATGGGCAGTTCTTC. It codes for CASSYPTRYNGQFF. The rearrangement joins TRBV7-2 to TRBJ2-1, with D unresolved. Germline CDR1 and CDR2: SGHTA and FQGNSA. The CDR3 extends over 14 amino acids. Complete variable domain (other parts from reference TRBV7-2 and TRBJ2-1): GAGVSQSPSNKVTEKGKDVELRCDPISGHTALYWYRQSLGQGLEFLIYFQGNSAPDKSGLPSDRFSAERTGGSVSTLTIQRTQQEDSAVYLCASSYPTRYNGQFFGPGTRLTVL.

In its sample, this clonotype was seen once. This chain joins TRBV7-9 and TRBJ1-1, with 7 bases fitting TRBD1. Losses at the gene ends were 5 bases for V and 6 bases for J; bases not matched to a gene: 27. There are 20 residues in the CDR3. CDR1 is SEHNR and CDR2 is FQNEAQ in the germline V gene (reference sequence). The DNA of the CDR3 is TGTGCCAGCAGCCCTATTTTGGTTCGAAAAACAGGGGCGACTGACCCTGAAGCTTTCTTT. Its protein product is CASSPILVRKTGATDPEAFF.